The rows below give T cell receptor beta chains drawn from one sample of a study of T cell responses to AZD1222 COVID-19 vaccine. Profiled with immunoSEQ multiplex PCR; TCRdb holds only in-frame clones, not every one. The sample includes more than 150,000 clones, 90% of them seen just once. The input for sequencing was peripheral blood, taken on day 0 of AZD1222 vaccination. The receptor source for this set is an adult in good health. The CDR3 runs from the conserved cysteine through the conserved F or W. The order of the fields is D gene, V gene, J gene, CDR3 DNA, CDR3 protein. D genes are given only for firm matches.

D gene: .
V gene: TRBV27
J gene: TRBJ1-1
CDR3 DNA: TGTGCCAGCAGTTCACAAAAGAACACTGAAGCTTTCTTT
CDR3 protein: CASSSQKNTEAFF

D gene: .
V gene: TRBV4-1
J gene: TRBJ2-3
CDR3 DNA: TGCGCCAGCAGCCAAGATTCCCCCGGGTTTGCGGCCCGGATCACAGATACGCAGTATTTT
CDR3 protein: CASSQDSPGFAARITDTQYF

D gene: TRBD2
V gene: TRBV27
J gene: TRBJ2-7
CDR3 DNA: TGTGCCAGCATGACCGAGCGGGAGTTGTTCCGCGAGCAGTACTTC
CDR3 protein: CASMTERELFREQYF

D gene: .
V gene: TRBV7-6
J gene: TRBJ2-7
CDR3 DNA: TGTGCCAGCAGCTTAGAGGCGGAAACCTACGAGCAGTACTTC
CDR3 protein: CASSLEAETYEQYF

D gene: TRBD1
V gene: TRBV9
J gene: TRBJ2-5
CDR3 DNA: TGTGCCAGCAGCGACGGGACAGAGGGAATGGAGACCCAGTACTTC
CDR3 protein: CASSDGTEGMETQYF

D gene: .
V gene: TRBV7-9
J gene: TRBJ2-2
CDR3 DNA: TGTGCCAGCAGCTTTCCCAGGGTTGTAGACACCGGGGAGCTGTTTTTT
CDR3 protein: CASSFPRVVDTGELFF

D gene: TRBD1
V gene: TRBV2
J gene: TRBJ1-6
CDR3 DNA: TGTGCCAGCACTCCGGGGGGGACAGGGGGTAATTCACCCCTCCACTTT
CDR3 protein: CASTPGGTGGNSPLHF

D gene: TRBD1
V gene: TRBV15
J gene: TRBJ2-1
CDR3 DNA: TGTGCCACCAGCAGAGCCCCCGGGACAGGGAAAGTGGATGAGCAGTTCTTC
CDR3 protein: CATSRAPGTGKVDEQFF

D gene: TRBD1
V gene: TRBV4-1
J gene: TRBJ1-1
CDR3 DNA: TGCGCCAGCAGCCGTCCACCGGGACAGAGAACCGACACTGAAGCTTTCTTT
CDR3 protein: CASSRPPGQRTDTEAFF

D gene: .
V gene: TRBV2
J gene: TRBJ1-3
CDR3 DNA: TGTGCCAGCAGATTCAGCCAGGGGACGGGAAACACCATATATTTT
CDR3 protein: CASRFSQGTGNTIYF

D gene: .
V gene: TRBV2
J gene: TRBJ2-7
CDR3 DNA: TGTGCCAGCAGAGATAGCGGAGCCTCGACACTATACGAGCAGTACTTC
CDR3 protein: CASRDSGASTLYEQYF

D gene: TRBD1
V gene: TRBV6-5
J gene: TRBJ2-3
CDR3 DNA: TGTGCCAGCAGGCCGGGACAGTTCACAGATACGCAGTATTTT
CDR3 protein: CASRPGQFTDTQYF

D gene: .
V gene: TRBV7-8
J gene: TRBJ1-5
CDR3 DNA: TGTGCCAGCAGCTTAGATTCGAATCGGAATTACGGTCAGCCCCAGCATTTT
CDR3 protein: CASSLDSNRNYGQPQHF

D gene: TRBD2
V gene: TRBV27
J gene: TRBJ2-5
CDR3 DNA: TGTGCCAGCAGTTTGGCGGGACTAGAAGGGGAGACCCAGTACTTC
CDR3 protein: CASSLAGLEGETQYF

D gene: .
V gene: TRBV24-1
J gene: TRBJ2-3
CDR3 DNA: TGTGCCACCAGTGATTTGAGGGAGGTGTTTGGACTTACGCAGTATTTT
CDR3 protein: CATSDLREVFGLTQYF